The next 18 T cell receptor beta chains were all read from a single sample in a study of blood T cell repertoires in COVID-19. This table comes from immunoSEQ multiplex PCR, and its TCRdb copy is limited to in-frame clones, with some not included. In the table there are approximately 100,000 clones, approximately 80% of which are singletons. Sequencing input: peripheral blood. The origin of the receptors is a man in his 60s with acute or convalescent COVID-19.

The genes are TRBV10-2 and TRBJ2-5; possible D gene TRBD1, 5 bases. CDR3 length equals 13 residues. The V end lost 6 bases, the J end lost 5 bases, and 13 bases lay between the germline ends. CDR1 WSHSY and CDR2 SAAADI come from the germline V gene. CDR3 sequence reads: CASRGPGVETQYF. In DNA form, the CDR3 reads TGCGCCAGCAGGGGGCCTGGCGTCGAGACCCAGTACTTC.

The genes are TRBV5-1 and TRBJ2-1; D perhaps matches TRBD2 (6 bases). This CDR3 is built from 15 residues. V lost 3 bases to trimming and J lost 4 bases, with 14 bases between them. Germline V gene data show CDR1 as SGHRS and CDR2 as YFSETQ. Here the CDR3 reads CASSSLVAGYNEQFF. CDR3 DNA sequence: TGCGCCAGCAGCTCTTTAGTTGCGGGGTACAATGAGCAGTTCTTC.

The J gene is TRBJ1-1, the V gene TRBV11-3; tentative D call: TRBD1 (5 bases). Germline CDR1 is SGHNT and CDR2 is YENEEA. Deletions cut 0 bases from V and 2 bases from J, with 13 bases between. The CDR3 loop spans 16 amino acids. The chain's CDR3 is CASSLEGPPDNTEAFF. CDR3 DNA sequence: TGTGCCAGCAGCTTAGAGGGGCCCCCCGACAACACTGAAGCTTTCTTT.

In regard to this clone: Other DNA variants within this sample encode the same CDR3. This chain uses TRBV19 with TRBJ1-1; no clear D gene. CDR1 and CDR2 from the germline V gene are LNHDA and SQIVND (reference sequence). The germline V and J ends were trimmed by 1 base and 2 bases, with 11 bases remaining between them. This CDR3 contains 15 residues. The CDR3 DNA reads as TGTGCCAGTAGTATAGGTGGGCAGAGAAACACTGAAGCTTTCTTT. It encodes CASSIGGQRNTEAFF.

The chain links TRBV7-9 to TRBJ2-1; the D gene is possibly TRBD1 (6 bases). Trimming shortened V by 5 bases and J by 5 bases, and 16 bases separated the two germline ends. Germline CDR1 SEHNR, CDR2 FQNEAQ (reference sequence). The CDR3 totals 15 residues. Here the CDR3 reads CASSPRGGSNNEQFF. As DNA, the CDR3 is TGTGCCAGCAGCCCGCGAGGGGGTTCGAACAATGAGCAGTTCTTC.

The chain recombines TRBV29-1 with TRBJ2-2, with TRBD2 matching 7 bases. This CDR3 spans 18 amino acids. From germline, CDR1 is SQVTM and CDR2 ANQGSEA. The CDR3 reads CRVQTERGTFLNTGELFF. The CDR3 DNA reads TGCAGAGTTCAAACCGAGCGGGGTACTTTTTTGAACACCGGGGAGCTGTTTTTT.

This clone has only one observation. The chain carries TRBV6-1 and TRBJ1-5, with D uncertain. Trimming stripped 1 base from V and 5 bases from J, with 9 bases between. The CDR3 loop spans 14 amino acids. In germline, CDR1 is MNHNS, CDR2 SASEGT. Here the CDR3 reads CASSEGRAHQPQHF. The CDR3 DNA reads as TGTGCCAGCAGTGAAGGGCGGGCGCATCAGCCCCAGCATTTT.

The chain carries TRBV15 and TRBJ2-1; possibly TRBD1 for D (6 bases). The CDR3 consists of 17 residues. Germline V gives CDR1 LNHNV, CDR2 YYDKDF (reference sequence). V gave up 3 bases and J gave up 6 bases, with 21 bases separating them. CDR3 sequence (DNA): TGTGCCACCAGCAGTCCTAACCCCAGGGGAATCGTCAATGAGCAGTTCTTC. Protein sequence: CATSSPNPRGIVNEQFF.

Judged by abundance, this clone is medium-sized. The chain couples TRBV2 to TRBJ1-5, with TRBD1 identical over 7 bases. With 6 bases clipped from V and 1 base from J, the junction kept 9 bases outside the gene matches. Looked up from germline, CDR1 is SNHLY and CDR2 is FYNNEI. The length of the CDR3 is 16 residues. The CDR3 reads CASRGHRGRSNQPQHF. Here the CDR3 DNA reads TGTGCCAGCAGGGGACACAGGGGAAGAAGCAATCAGCCCCAGCATTTT.

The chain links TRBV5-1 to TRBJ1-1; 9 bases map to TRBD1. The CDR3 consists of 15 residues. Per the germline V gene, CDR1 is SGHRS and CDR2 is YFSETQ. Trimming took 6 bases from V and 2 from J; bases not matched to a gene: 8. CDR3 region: CASTRTGASNTEAFF. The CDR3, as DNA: TGCGCCAGCACTAGGACAGGGGCAAGTAACACTGAAGCTTTCTTT. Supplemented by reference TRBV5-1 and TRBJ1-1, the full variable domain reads KAGVTQTPRYLIKTRGQQVTLSCSPISGHRSVSWYQQTPGQGLQFLFEYFSETQRNKGNFPGRFSGRQFSNSRSEMNVSTLELGDSALYLCASTRTGASNTEAFFGQGTRLTVV.

The CDR3 protein is CASSWGTENGYTF. Written as DNA, the CDR3 is TGTGCCAGCAGTTGGGGGACAGAGAATGGCTACACCTTC. This chain connects TRBV28 to TRBJ1-2, with 7 bases matching TRBD1. The trim removed 4 bases at V and 6 bases at J, leaving 5 bases unmatched. The V gene's germline CDR1 is MDHEN and CDR2 SYDVKM. CDR3 size: 13 residues.

As DNA, the CDR3 is TGCGCCAGCAGCCCTAGACGTACAGGGGAAGGGGAGACCCAGTACTTC. This sequence encodes CASSPRRTGEGETQYF. J is TRBJ2-5 and V is TRBV5-1, with 7 bases aligning to TRBD1. V lost 4 bases to trimming and J lost 5 bases; unmatched junction nucleotides: 14. This CDR3 has 16 amino acids. Germline CDR1 SGHRS, CDR2 YFSETQ.

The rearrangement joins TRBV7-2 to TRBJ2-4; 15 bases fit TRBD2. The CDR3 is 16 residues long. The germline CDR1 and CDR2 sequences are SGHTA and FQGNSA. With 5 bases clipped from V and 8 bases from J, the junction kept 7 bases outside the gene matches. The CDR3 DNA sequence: TGTGCCAGCAGCCCTGGGACTAGCGGGAGGAGGTACATTCAGTACTTC. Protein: CASSPGTSGRRYIQYF.

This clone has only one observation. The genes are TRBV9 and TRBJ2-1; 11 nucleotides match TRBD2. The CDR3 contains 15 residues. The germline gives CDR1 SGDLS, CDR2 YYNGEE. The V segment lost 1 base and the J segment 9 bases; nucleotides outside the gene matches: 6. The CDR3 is CASSVILAGAAEQFF. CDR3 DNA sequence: TGTGCCAGCAGCGTAATACTAGCGGGAGCCGCTGAGCAGTTCTTC.

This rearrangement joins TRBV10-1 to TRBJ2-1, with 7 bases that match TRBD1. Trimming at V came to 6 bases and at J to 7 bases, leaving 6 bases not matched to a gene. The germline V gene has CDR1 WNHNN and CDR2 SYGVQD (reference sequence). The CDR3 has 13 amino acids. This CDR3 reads CASSVSGGNEQFF. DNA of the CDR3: TGCGCCAGCAGCGTATCAGGGGGAAATGAGCAGTTCTTC.

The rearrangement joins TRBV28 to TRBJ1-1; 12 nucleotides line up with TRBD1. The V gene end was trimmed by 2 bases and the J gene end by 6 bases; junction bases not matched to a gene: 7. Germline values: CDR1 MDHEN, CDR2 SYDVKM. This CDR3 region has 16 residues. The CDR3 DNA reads TGTGCCAGCAGTTTACGGGGACAGGGGGCGTATCCTGAAGCTTTCTTT. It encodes CASSLRGQGAYPEAFF.

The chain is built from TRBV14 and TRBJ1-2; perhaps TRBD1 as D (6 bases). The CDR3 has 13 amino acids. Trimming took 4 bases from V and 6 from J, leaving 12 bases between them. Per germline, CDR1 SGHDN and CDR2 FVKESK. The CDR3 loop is CASSPREGDGYTF. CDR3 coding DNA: TGTGCCAGCAGCCCCCGCGAGGGGGATGGCTACACCTTC.

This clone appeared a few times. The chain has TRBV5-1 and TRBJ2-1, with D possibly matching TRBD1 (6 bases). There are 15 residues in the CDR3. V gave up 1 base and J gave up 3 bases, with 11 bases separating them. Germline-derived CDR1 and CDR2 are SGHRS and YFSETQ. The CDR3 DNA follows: TGCGCCAGCAGCTTGCTGCCAGGGGACTACAATGAGCAGTTCTTC. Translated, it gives CASSLLPGDYNEQFF. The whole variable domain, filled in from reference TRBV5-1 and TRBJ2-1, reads KAGVTQTPRYLIKTRGQQVTLSCSPISGHRSVSWYQQTPGQGLQFLFEYFSETQRNKGNFPGRFSGRQFSNSRSEMNVSTLELGDSALYLCASSLLPGDYNEQFFGPGTRLTVL.